These 14 T cell receptor beta chains originate from one sample sequenced in a study of cytomegalovirus exposure and HLA in healthy donors. TCRdb keeps only in-frame clones here, not all; method: immunoSEQ multiplex PCR. The sample holds 160,000 or so clones, 86% seen once. Sequenced: PBMCs. These receptors came from a man between 18 and 35 years old in good health and CMV-seropositive.

The V and J genes are TRBV13 and TRBJ2-2; 8 positions match TRBD1. CDR1 and CDR2 from the germline V gene are PRHDT and FYEKMQ (reference sequence). This CDR3 is built from 16 residues. V shed 1 base, J shed 1 base, and the junction held 2 bases outside the gene matches. CDR3 DNA: TGTGCCAGCAGCTTAGCAGGGGGCAAGAACACCGGGGAGCTGTTTTTT. Its protein product is CASSLAGGKNTGELFF. Drawing the rest from reference TRBV13 and TRBJ2-2, the complete variable domain is AAGVIQSPRHLIKEKRETATLKCYPIPRHDTVYWYQQGPGQDPQFLISFYEKMQSDKGSIPDRFSAQQFSDYHSELNMSSLELGDSALYFCASSLAGGKNTGELFFGEGSRLTVL.

The J gene is TRBJ1-2, the V gene TRBV18; 11 nucleotides line up with TRBD1. CDR1 is KGHSH and CDR2 is LQKENI in the germline V gene. V lost 3 bases, J lost 7 bases, and 7 bases stayed unmatched. The CDR3 runs to 15 residues. As DNA, the CDR3 is TGTGCCAGCTCACCTCCTCGGACAGGGGGCTTTGGCTACACCTTC. This gives the protein CASSPPRTGGFGYTF.

The V and J genes are TRBV6-5 and TRBJ2-7; unclear D gene. The V end lost 6 bases, the J end lost 4 bases, and 10 bases lay between the germline ends. The CDR3 is 12 amino acids. Germline lookup yields CDR1 MNHEY and CDR2 SVGAGI. The CDR3 here is CASSRKEYEQYF. The CDR3, as DNA: TGTGCCAGCAGCCGAAAAGAGTACGAGCAGTACTTC.

The rearrangement uses TRBV18 and TRBJ1-2, with D possibly matching TRBD1 (6 bases). The CDR3 has 14 amino acids. V was shortened by 6 bases and J by 5 bases, with 16 bases between the two germline ends. Germline lookup yields CDR1 KGHSH and CDR2 LQKENI. The CDR3 DNA follows: TGTGCCAGCTCCGATACACAGGGATATTATGGCTACACCTTC. It is translated as CASSDTQGYYGYTF.

The CDR3 sequence: CSVGARRAAYNEQFF. The CDR3 DNA sequence: TGCAGCGTTGGGGCTAGGCGGGCTGCCTACAATGAGCAGTTCTTC. This chain links TRBV29-1 with TRBJ2-1; tentative D call: TRBD2 (5 bases). The CDR3 has 15 residues. Germline assignment: CDR1 SQVTM and CDR2 ANQGSEA. Deletions cut 4 bases from V and 2 bases from J, with 15 bases between.

The chain joins TRBV7-2 to TRBJ2-3, with 8 bases that match TRBD2. CDR1 is SGHTA, CDR2 FQGNSA, per germline. The CDR3 has 16 amino acids. The V segment lost 0 bases and the J segment 2 bases; nucleotides outside the gene matches: 4. The CDR3 nucleotides are TGTGCCAGCAGCTTAGCGGTAGCGGGGAACACAGATACGCAGTATTTT. Amino acids: CASSLAVAGNTDTQYF.

The chain couples TRBV6-1 to TRBJ1-1; D is undetermined. In germline, CDR1 is MNHNS, CDR2 SASEGT. This CDR3 region has 12 residues. CDR3 amino acids: CATALVRGEAFF. The DNA for the CDR3 is TGTGCTACAGCATTAGTCCGAGGGGAAGCTTTCTTT.

This clone was counted once. The V and J genes are TRBV18 and TRBJ2-3; TRBD2 matches 13 bases. The CDR3 spans 16 residues. The V gene end was trimmed by 1 base and the J gene end by 6 bases; junction bases not matched to a gene: 4. CDR1 is KGHSH, CDR2 LQKENI, per germline. Here the CDR3 DNA reads TGTGCCAGCTCACCACGGACTAGCGGGGGATGGGATACGCAGTATTTT. Its translation: CASSPRTSGGWDTQYF.

V and J are TRBV7-8 and TRBJ2-1; perhaps TRBD1 as D (5 bases). The germline CDR1 and CDR2 sequences are SGHVS and FQNEAQ. V was shortened by 0 bases and J by 2 bases, with 8 bases between the two germline ends. The CDR3 is 15 residues long. The DNA for the CDR3 is TGTGCCAGCAGCTTAGCCCAGGGAACCTACAATGAGCAGTTCTTC. Its translation is CASSLAQGTYNEQFF.

V and J are TRBV4-3 and TRBJ2-7; 9 nucleotides align to TRBD1. J lost 2 bases, V lost 0 bases, and 14 bases had no gene match. There are 19 residues in the CDR3. Germline CDR1 reads LGHNA; CDR2 reads YSLEER. CDR3 in amino acids: CASSQDLGTGRPGTYEQYF. CDR3 DNA: TGCGCCAGCAGCCAAGATTTGGGGACAGGGAGGCCTGGGACCTACGAGCAGTACTTC.

The chain couples TRBV4-3 to TRBJ2-3; 8 bases match TRBD2. The CDR3 contains 16 residues. Trimming removed 1 base from V and 0 bases from J; junction bases left unmatched: 3. The germline V gene has CDR1 LGHNA and CDR2 YSLEER. The DNA of the CDR3 is TGCGCCAGCAGCCAAGCGGCTAGCGGGAGCACAGATACGCAGTATTTT. Its protein is CASSQAASGSTDTQYF.

This clone turned up a few times. The chain couples TRBV5-1 to TRBJ2-5; 7 bases map to TRBD1. This CDR3 is built from 14 residues. With 4 bases clipped from V and 3 bases from J, the junction kept 6 bases outside the gene matches. Looked up from germline, CDR1 is SGHRS and CDR2 is YFSETQ. The CDR3 sequence is CASSRGQSEETQYF. In DNA form, the CDR3 reads TGCGCCAGCAGCCGGGGACAGTCCGAAGAGACCCAGTACTTC.

The genes are TRBV5-6 and TRBJ2-7; TRBD2 agrees at 8 bases. Germline lookup yields CDR1 SGHDT and CDR2 YYEEEE. The V gene end was trimmed by 2 bases and the J gene end by 3 bases; junction bases not matched to a gene: 10. This CDR3 is 16 amino acids long. CDR3 sequence reads: CASSLFSGTPYYEQYF. The CDR3 DNA reads as TGTGCCAGCAGCTTATTTAGCGGGACCCCCTACTACGAGCAGTACTTC. Supplemented by reference TRBV5-6 and TRBJ2-7, the full variable domain reads DAGVTQSPTHLIKTRGQQVTLRCSPKSGHDTVSWYQQALGQGPQFIFQYYEEEERQRGNFPDRFSGHQFPNYSSELNVNALLLGDSALYLCASSLFSGTPYYEQYFGPGTRLTVT.

The CDR3 DNA reads as TGTGCCAGCAGTCCGTCTGGGGGGATCGGCACTGAAGCTTTCTTT. This encodes CASSPSGGIGTEAFF. V usage is TRBV28 and J usage is TRBJ1-1; D is perhaps TRBD1 (5 bases). Germline assignment: CDR1 MDHEN and CDR2 SYDVKM. The CDR3 sequence is 15 residues long. V was cut by 5 bases and J by 4 bases, with 17 bases left in between.